This entry lists 20 T cell receptor beta chains sequenced from one sample in a study of T cell changes during pregnancy in multiple sclerosis. The repertoire was sequenced with immunoSEQ multiplex PCR; TCRdb's copy has only in-frame clones and lacks some. This sample has about 40,000 clones, with 80% to 90% found just once. The sample was CD4+ T cells from peripheral blood mononuclear cells, taken in the first trimester of pregnancy. Every receptor here comes from a female donor with multiple sclerosis, enrolled in a pregnancy study.

The chain carries TRBV6-1 and TRBJ2-7; TRBD2 matches at 10 bases. The CDR3 has 15 residues. Germline CDR1 is MNHNS and CDR2 is SASEGT. V was pared by 0 bases and J by 4 bases, with 3 bases of the junction left unmatched. As DNA, the CDR3 is TGTGCCAGCAGTGAAGCGCTAGCGGGAGAGTACGAGCAGTACTTC. Encoded protein: CASSEALAGEYEQYF.

The chain has TRBV10-3 and TRBJ1-2; D is ambiguous. This CDR3 comprises 13 residues. V dropped 6 bases and J dropped 7 bases, with 15 bases sitting between them. CDR1 is ENHRY and CDR2 is SYGVKD in the germline V gene. CDR3 DNA sequence: TGTGCCATCAGCGACACTCTTGGACTTGGCTACACCTTC. This gives the protein CAISDTLGLGYTF.

The chain has TRBV7-6 and TRBJ2-2; TRBD2 agrees at 8 bases. This CDR3 contains 15 residues. CDR1 and CDR2 from the germline V gene are SGHVS and FNYEAQ. The ends lost 5 bases at V and 4 bases at J; junction bases unmatched: 6. Written as DNA, the CDR3 is TGTGCCAGCAGCATCAACCGGGGGGGCACCGGGGAGCTGTTTTTT. Encoded protein: CASSINRGGTGELFF.

V gene TRBV2 combines with J gene TRBJ2-3; unclear D gene. This CDR3 has 13 amino acids. Germline V gene sequence: CDR1 SNHLY, CDR2 FYNNEI. V was shortened by 6 bases and J by 6 bases, with 13 bases between the two germline ends. The CDR3 DNA sequence: TGTGCCAGCAGCATAGAACTCGTGGATACGCAGTATTTT. Residues: CASSIELVDTQYF.

V gene TRBV6-1 combines with J gene TRBJ1-1, with D possibly matching TRBD1 (5 bases). Germline V gene sequence: CDR1 MNHNS, CDR2 SASEGT. Between the trimmed V and J ends, which lost 2 bases and 5 bases, there was a span of 9 bases. The CDR3 spans 13 residues. CDR3 amino acids: CASSEQGGTEAFF. As DNA, the CDR3 is TGTGCCAGCAGTGAACAGGGAGGAACTGAAGCTTTCTTT.

The V call is TRBV19, the J call TRBJ2-1, with 13 bases fitting TRBD2. V lost 5 bases to trimming and J lost 12 bases; unmatched junction nucleotides: 7. Per germline, CDR1 LNHDA and CDR2 SQIVND (reference sequence). CDR3 length: 14 amino acids. CDR3 DNA: TGTGCCAGTAGTTTACTAGCGGGAGGGTCAGGGCAGTTCTTC. It codes for CASSLLAGGSGQFF.

The genes are TRBV4-3 and TRBJ2-7; D possibly corresponds to TRBD1 (6 bases). The CDR3 runs 14 residues. Trimming shortened V by 4 bases and J by 4 bases, and 14 bases separated the two germline ends. Germline-derived CDR1 and CDR2 are LGHNA and YSLEER. The chain's CDR3 is CASSRWRTVYEQYF. The CDR3 bases are TGCGCCAGCAGCCGCTGGAGGACAGTTTACGAGCAGTACTTC.

A note on this clone: This sample also contains other DNA sequences that code for the same CDR3. The V gene is TRBV5-1, the J gene TRBJ1-1; D unresolved. CDR3 length equals 13 residues. The V gene's germline CDR1 is SGHRS and CDR2 YFSETQ. V gave up 3 bases and J gave up 1 base, with 7 bases separating them. CDR3 region: CASSWGGNTEAFF. The CDR3 nucleotides read TGCGCCAGCAGCTGGGGAGGGAACACTGAAGCTTTCTTT.

To note about this clone: The identical CDR3 is also encoded by other nucleotide sequences in the sample. The chain links TRBV29-1 to TRBJ2-2, with 10 bases lining up with TRBD1. CDR1 is SQVTM, CDR2 ANQGSEA, per germline. The CDR3 length is 12 residues. The ends lost 7 bases at V and 5 bases at J; junction bases unmatched: 1. As DNA, the CDR3 is TGCAGCGCGGACAGGGGGACCGGGGAGCTGTTTTTT. This translates into CSADRGTGELFF.

V and J are TRBV28 and TRBJ1-5, with TRBD1 matching 8 bases. This CDR3 is built from 16 residues. After removal of 6 bases from V and 2 bases from J, the junction contained 9 bases not matched to a gene. Per the germline V gene, CDR1 is MDHEN and CDR2 is SYDVKM. The CDR3 DNA reads TGTGCCAGCAGCCAAGGACAGGGAGTGGGCAATCAGCCCCAGCATTTT. This gives the protein CASSQGQGVGNQPQHF.

In this sample, this clone turned up once. The genes are TRBV6-5 and TRBJ2-1; 7 nucleotides align to TRBD1. V lost 6 bases to trimming and J lost 10 bases; unmatched junction nucleotides: 12. The CDR3 is made up of 14 amino acids. Germline V CDR1 and CDR2: MNHEY, SVGAGI. The DNA of the CDR3 is TGTGCCAGCAGCCCCGGGACAGCGAGGGTAGAGCAGTTCTTC. It specifies CASSPGTARVEQFF.

The chain has TRBV6-5 and TRBJ2-7; D is uncertain. The germline V gene has CDR1 MNHEY and CDR2 SVGAGI. V was cut by 0 bases and J by 4 bases, with 13 bases left in between. The CDR3 covers 15 residues. In nucleotides, the CDR3 is TGTGCCAGCAGTTACTCGAGTCGGTTTCAATACGAGCAGTACTTC. Its protein is CASSYSSRFQYEQYF.

The chain uses TRBV18 and TRBJ2-4, with a possible D match to TRBD1 (5 bases). From germline, CDR1 is KGHSH and CDR2 LQKENI. Trimming pared 3 bases from V and 7 bases from J, leaving 10 bases between. The length of the CDR3 is 13 residues. The CDR3 DNA follows: TGTGCCAGCTCACCCCCGACAGTGAACATTCAGTACTTC. Translation: CASSPPTVNIQYF.

The V and J genes are TRBV2 and TRBJ2-5; tentative D call: TRBD2 (5 bases). Per germline, CDR1 SNHLY and CDR2 FYNNEI. The CDR3 sequence is 12 residues long. The germline V and J ends were trimmed by 9 bases and 5 bases, with 13 bases remaining between them. CDR3 residues: CASHSAWETQYF. CDR3 sequence (DNA): TGTGCCAGTCATAGCGCGTGGGAGACCCAGTACTTC.

The genes are TRBV29-1 and TRBJ2-6, with D perhaps matching TRBD1 (5 bases). With 5 bases removed from V and 0 bases from J, the gap between germline ends came to 11 bases. Germline V gene lookup returns CDR1 SQVTM and CDR2 ANQGSEA. This CDR3 region has 15 residues. The CDR3 region has the DNA TGCAGCGTTACGGACATTTACTCTGGGGCCAACGTCCTGACTTTC. It codes for CSVTDIYSGANVLTF.

The rearrangement links TRBV29-1 to TRBJ2-5; D is undetermined. Germline-derived CDR1 and CDR2 are SQVTM and ANQGSEA. Trimming pared 6 bases from V and 2 bases from J, leaving 7 bases between. The CDR3 consists of 11 residues. Here the CDR3 DNA reads TGCAGCGTGAAACTTCAAGAGACCCAGTACTTC. Protein sequence: CSVKLQETQYF.

The genes are TRBV10-2 and TRBJ2-7, with TRBD2 matching over 7 bases. Germline-derived CDR1 and CDR2 are WSHSY and SAAADI. The length of the CDR3 is 13 residues. With 5 bases clipped from V and 2 bases from J, the junction kept 3 bases outside the gene matches. The CDR3 nucleotides read TGCGCCAGCAGTTCTAGCGGTACCTACGAGCAGTACTTC. Translated: CASSSSGTYEQYF.

The J gene is TRBJ2-5, the V gene TRBV27, with D maybe TRBD1 (5 bases). The germline V gene has CDR1 MNHEY and CDR2 SMNVEV (reference sequence). Trimming shortened V by 6 bases and J by 2 bases, and 13 bases separated the two germline ends. This CDR3 has 14 residues. The CDR3 bases are TGTGCCAGCAGCCCAGGGCGTCAGCAAGAGACCCAGTACTTC. Protein: CASSPGRQQETQYF.

Only a few counts were recorded for this clone. The CDR3 loop is CASSWGQGVSYEQYF. The CDR3, as DNA: TGTGCCAGCAGTTGGGGACAGGGGGTCTCCTACGAGCAGTACTTC. This chain links TRBV27 with TRBJ2-7, with TRBD1 matching over 11 bases. CDR1 is MNHEY, CDR2 SMNVEV, per germline (reference sequence). Trimming at V came to 4 bases and at J to 0 bases, leaving 2 bases not matched to a gene. This CDR3 region has 15 residues.

Only one count was recorded for this clone. V is TRBV19 and J is TRBJ2-2; the D gene is possibly TRBD2 (6 bases). In germline, CDR1 is LNHDA, CDR2 SQIVND (reference sequence). V lost 3 bases, J lost 3 bases, and 8 bases lay in between. The CDR3 contains 14 residues. Here the CDR3 DNA reads TGTGCCAGTAGTATGGGACTGGACACCGGGGAGCTGTTTTTT. It specifies CASSMGLDTGELFF.